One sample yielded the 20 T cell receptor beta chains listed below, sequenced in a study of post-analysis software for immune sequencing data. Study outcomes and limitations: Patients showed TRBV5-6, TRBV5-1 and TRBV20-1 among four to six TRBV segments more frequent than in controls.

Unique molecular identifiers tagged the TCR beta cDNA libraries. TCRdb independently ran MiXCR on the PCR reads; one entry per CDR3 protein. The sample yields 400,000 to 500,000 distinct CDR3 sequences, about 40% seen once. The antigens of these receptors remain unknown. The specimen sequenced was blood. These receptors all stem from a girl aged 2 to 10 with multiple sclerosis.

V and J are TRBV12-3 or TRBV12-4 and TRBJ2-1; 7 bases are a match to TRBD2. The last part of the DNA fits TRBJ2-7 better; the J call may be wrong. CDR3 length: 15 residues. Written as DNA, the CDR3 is TGTGCCAGCCTGCGGGGGATGGGGTCCTACAATGAGCAGTACTTC. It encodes CASLRGMGSYNEQYF.

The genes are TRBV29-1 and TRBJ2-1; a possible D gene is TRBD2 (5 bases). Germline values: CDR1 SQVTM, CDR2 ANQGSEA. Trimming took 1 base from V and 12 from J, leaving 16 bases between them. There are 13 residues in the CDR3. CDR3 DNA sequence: TGCAGCGTTGAAGCTCCACTAGTGACCTTGCAGTTCTTC. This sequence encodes CSVEAPLVTLQFF.

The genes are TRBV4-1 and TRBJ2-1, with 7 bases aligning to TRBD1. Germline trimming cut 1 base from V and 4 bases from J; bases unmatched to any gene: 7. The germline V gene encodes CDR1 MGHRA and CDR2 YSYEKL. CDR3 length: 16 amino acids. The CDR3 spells CASSQVRTGSYNEQFF. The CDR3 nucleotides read TGCGCCAGCAGCCAAGTAAGGACAGGATCATACAATGAGCAGTTCTTC.

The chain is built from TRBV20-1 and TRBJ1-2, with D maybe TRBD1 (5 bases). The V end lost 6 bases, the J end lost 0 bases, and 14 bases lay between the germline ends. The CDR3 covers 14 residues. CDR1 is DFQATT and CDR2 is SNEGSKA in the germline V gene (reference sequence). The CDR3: CSAQTGGANYGYTF. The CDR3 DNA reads TGCAGTGCCCAGACGGGGGGAGCTAACTATGGCTACACCTTC.

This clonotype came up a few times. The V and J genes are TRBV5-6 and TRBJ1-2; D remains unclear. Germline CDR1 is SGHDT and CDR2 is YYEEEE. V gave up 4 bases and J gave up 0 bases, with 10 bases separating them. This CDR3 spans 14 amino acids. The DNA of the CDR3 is TGTGCCAGCAGCCCGCCTGTGGCTAACTATGGCTACACCTTC. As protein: CASSPPVANYGYTF.

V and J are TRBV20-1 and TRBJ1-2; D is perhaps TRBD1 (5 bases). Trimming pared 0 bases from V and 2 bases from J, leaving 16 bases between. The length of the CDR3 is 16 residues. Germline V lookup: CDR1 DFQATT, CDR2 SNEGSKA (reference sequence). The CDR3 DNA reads TGCAGTGCTAGAGATTTGGACGGACACTTCAACTATGGCTACACCTTC. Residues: CSARDLDGHFNYGYTF.

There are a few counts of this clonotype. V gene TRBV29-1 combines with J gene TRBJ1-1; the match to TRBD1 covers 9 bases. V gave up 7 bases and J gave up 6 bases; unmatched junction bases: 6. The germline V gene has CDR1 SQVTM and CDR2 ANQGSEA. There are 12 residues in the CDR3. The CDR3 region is CSGDRGMAEAFF. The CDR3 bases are TGCAGCGGTGACAGGGGGATGGCTGAAGCTTTCTTT.

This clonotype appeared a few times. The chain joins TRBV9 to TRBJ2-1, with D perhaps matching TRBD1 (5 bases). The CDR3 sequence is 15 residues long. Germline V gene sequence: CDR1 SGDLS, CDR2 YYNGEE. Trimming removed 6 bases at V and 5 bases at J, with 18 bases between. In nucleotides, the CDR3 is TGTGCCAGCACCAAGGGGCTGCACGCCAACAATGAGCAGTTCTTC. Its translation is CASTKGLHANNEQFF.

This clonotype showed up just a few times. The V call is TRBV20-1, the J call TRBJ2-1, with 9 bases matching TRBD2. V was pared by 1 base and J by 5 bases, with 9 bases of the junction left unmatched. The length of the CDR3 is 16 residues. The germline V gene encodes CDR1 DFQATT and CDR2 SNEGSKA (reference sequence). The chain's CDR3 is CSARAIAGVDNNEQFF. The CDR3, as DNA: TGCAGTGCTAGAGCAATAGCGGGAGTGGATAACAATGAGCAGTTCTTC.

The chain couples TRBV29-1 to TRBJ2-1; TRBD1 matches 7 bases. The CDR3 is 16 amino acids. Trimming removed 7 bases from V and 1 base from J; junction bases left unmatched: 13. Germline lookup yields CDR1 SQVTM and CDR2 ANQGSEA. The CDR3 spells CSATGDGRWSYNEQFF. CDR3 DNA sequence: TGCAGCGCAACAGGGGACGGAAGGTGGTCCTACAATGAGCAGTTCTTC.

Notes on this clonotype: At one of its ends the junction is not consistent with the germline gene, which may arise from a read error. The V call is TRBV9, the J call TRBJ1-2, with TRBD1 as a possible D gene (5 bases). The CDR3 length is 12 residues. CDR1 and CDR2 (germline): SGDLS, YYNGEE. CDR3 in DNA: TGTGCCAACAGCGTAGGGGACTATGGCTACACCTTC. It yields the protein CANSVGDYGYTF. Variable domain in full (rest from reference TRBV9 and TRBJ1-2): DSGVTQTPKHLITATGQRVTLRCSPRSGDLSVYWYQQSLDQGLQFLIQYYNGEERAKGNILERFSAQQFPDLHSELNLSSLELGDSALYFCANSVGDYGYTFGSGTRLTVV.

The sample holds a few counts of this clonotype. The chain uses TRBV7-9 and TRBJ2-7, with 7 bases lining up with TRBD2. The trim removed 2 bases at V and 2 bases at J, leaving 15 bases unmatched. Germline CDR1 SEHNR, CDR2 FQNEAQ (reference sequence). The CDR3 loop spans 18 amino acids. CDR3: CASSLPRAGGGAPYEQYF. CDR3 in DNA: TGTGCCAGCAGCTTACCGCGGGCGGGCGGGGGAGCTCCCTACGAGCAGTACTTC.

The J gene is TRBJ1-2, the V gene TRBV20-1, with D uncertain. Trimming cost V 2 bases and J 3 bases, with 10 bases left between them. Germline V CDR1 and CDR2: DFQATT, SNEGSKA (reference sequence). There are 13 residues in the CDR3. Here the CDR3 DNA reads TGCAGTGCTAGAATGGTCAGCGACTATGGCTACACCTTC. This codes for CSARMVSDYGYTF.

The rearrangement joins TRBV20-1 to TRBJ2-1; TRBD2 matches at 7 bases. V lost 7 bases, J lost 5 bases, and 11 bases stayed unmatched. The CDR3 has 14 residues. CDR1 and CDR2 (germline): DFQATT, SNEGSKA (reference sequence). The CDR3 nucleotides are TGCAGTGGGGCGAGACGGGGGGATAACAATGAGCAGTTCTTC. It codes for CSGARRGDNNEQFF.

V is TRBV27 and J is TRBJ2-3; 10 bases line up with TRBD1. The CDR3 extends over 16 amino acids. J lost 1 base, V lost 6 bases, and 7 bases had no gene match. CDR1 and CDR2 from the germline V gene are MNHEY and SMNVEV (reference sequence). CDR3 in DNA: TGTGCCAGCAGCTCTGACAGGGGGCGAGGCACAGATACGCAGTATTTT. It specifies CASSSDRGRGTDTQYF.

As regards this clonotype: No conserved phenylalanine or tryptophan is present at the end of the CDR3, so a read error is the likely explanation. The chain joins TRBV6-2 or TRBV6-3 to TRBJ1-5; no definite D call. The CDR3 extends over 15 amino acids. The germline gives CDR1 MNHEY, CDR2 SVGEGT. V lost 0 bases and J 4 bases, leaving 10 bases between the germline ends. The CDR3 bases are TGTGCCAGCAGTTACTCGAAGGCCCTGAATCAGCCCCAGCATGTT. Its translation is CASSYSKALNQPQHV.

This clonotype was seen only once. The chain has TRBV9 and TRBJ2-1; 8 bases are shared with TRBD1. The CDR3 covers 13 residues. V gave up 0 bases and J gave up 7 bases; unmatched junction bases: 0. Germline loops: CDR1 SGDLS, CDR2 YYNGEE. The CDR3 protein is CASSVGQGNEQFF. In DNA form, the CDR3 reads TGTGCCAGCAGCGTAGGACAGGGGAATGAGCAGTTCTTC.

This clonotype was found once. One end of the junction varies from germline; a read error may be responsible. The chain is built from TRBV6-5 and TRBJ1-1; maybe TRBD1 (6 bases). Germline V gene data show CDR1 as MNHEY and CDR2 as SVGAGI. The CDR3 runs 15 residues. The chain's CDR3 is CASSLMGAMNTEAFF. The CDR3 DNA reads TGTGCCAGCAGTCTGATGGGGGCAATGAATACTGAAGCTTTCTTT.

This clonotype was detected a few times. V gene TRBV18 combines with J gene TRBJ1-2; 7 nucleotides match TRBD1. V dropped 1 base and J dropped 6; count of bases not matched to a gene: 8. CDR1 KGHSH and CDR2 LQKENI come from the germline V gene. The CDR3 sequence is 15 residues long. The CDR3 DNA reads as TGTGCCAGCTCACCACTACCGAGGGGGCTACATGGCTACACCTTC. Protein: CASSPLPRGLHGYTF.

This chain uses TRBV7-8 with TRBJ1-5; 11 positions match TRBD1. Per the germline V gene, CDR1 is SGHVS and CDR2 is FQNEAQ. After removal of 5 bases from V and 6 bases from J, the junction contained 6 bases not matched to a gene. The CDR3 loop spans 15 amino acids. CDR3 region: CASSLGTGGFQPQHF. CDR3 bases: TGTGCCAGCAGCCTCGGGACAGGGGGTTTTCAGCCCCAGCATTTT. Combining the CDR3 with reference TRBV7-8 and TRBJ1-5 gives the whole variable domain GAGVSQSPRYKVAKRGQDVALRCDPISGHVSLFWYQQALGQGPEFLTYFQNEAQLDKSGLPSDRFFAERPEGSVSTLKIQRTQQEDSAVYLCASSLGTGGFQPQHFGDGTRLSIL.